This TCR beta chain was observed in a study of OX40 agonist ivuxolimab in advanced cancers. Study details: Patients were infused with ivuxolimab every 2 weeks at 0.01 to 10 mg/kg. Findings and caveats of the study: Near-lowest levels of clonal expansion characterized partial responders at 0.1-3.0 mg/kg. Researchers report that CD8+ T cells had, on average, more expanded clones than CD4+.

As for this clone: Antigen unknown.

Trimming took 5 bases from V and 4 from J; bases not matched to a gene: 11. CDR1 SGHVS and CDR2 FNYEAQ come from the germline V gene. This CDR3 has 16 amino acids. Clones were sequenced by immunoSEQ multiplex PCR, and TCRdb holds only the in-frame ones, with some missing. The data hold some 80,000 clones, with around 87% observed a single time. The gene calls are TRBV7-6 and TRBJ2-3, with TRBD1 matching 8 bases. The specimen was CD4+ or CD8+ T cells sorted from blood, collected in a trial of the OX40 agonist ivuxolimab. This receptor was obtained from an adult with an advanced solid tumor such as melanoma, head and neck, liver or kidney cancer. In nucleotides, the CDR3 is TGTGCCAGCAGCCACCGGACAGGGCCACGGCCAGATACGCAGTATTTT. Translated: CASSHRTGPRPDTQYF.